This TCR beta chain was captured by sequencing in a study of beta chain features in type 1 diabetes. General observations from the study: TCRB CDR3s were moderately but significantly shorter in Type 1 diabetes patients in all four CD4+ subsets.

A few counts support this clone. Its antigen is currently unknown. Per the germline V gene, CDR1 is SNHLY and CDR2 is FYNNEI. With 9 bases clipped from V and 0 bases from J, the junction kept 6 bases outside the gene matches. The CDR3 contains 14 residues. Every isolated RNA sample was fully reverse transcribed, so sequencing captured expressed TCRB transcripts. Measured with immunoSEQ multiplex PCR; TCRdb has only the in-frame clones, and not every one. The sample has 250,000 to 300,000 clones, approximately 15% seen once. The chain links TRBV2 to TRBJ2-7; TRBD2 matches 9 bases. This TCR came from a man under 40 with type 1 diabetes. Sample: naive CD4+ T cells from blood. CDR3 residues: CASLAGRLSYEQYF. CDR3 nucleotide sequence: TGTGCCAGTCTAGCGGGACGCCTCTCCTACGAGCAGTACTTC. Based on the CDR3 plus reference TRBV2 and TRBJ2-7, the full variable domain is EPEVTQTPSHQVTQMGQEVILRCVPISNHLYFYWYRQILGQKVEFLVSFYNNEISEKSEIFDDQFSVERPDGSNFTLKIRSTKLEDSAMYFCASLAGRLSYEQYFGPGTRLTVT.